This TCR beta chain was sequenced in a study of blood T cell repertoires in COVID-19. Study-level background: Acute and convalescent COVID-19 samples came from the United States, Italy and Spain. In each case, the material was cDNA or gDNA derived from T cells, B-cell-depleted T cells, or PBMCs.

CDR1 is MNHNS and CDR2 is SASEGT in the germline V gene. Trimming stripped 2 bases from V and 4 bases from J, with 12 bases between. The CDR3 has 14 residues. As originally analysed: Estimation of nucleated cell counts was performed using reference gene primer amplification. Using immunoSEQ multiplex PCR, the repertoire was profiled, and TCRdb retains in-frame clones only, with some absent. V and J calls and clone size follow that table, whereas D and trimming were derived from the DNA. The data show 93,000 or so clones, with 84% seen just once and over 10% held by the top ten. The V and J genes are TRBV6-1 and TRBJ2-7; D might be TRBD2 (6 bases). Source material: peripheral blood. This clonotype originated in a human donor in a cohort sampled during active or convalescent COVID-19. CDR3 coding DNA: TGTGCCAGCAGTGAATTCGGGGGACCATACGAGCAGTACTTC. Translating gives CASSEFGGPYEQYF.